This passage covers 9 T cell receptor beta chains from one sample sequenced in a study of blood T cell repertoires in COVID-19 (dated by TCRdb to the early 2020s). Library creation used the immunoSEQ multiplex PCR assay. The source is immuneACCESS, and TCRdb retained only in-frame sequences with V and J called. Part of the clones is not carried over; for the studies checked, unresolved V genes explain less than half of this, and the remainder is unexplained. The sample includes about 280,000 clones, with about 80% observed a single time. Clones ranked in the top ten supply roughly a tenth of the sample. Sample: peripheral blood. These receptors all come from a woman aged 45-60 years who had recovered from COVID-19.

The chain couples TRBV7-6 to TRBJ2-2, with 10 bases fitting TRBD2. CDR1 and CDR2 (germline): SGHVS, FNYEAQ. The CDR3 loop spans 16 amino acids. Trimming at V came to 6 bases and at J to 6 bases, leaving 10 bases not matched to a gene. Here the CDR3 DNA reads TGTGCCAGCAGTCAGGCGGCTAGCGGGAGCGCCGGGGAGCTGTTTTTT. This translates into CASSQAASGSAGELFF. The full variable domain, with the rest looked up from reference TRBV7-6 and TRBJ2-2, is GAGVSQSPRYKVTKRGQDVALRCDPISGHVSLYWYRQALGQGPEFLTYFNYEAQQDKSGLPNDRFSAERPEGSISTLTIQRTEQRDSAMYRCASSQAASGSAGELFFGEGSRLTVL.

The chain recombines TRBV5-1 with TRBJ2-7; possible D gene TRBD1, 6 bases. V was trimmed by 1 base and J by 5 bases, leaving 13 bases between them. The CDR3 loop spans 14 amino acids. Germline CDR1 and CDR2: SGHRS and YFSETQ. In DNA form, the CDR3 reads TGCGCCAGCAGCTTGTTCAGGGGTCGGAACGAGCAGTACTTC. Amino acid sequence: CASSLFRGRNEQYF.

CDR3 bases: TGTGCCAGCAGTTACGCAGGAAGAAGGAAACTGTTTTTT. This codes for CASSYAGRRKLFF. This chain joins TRBV6-5 and TRBJ1-4; no definite D call. Per the germline V gene, CDR1 is MNHEY and CDR2 is SVGAGI. V gave up 2 bases and J gave up 11 bases, with 12 bases separating them. The CDR3 length is 13 residues.

This sequence joins TRBV7-8 and TRBJ2-5; D is possibly TRBD2 (5 bases). There are 14 residues in the CDR3. The germline gives CDR1 SGHVS, CDR2 FQNEAQ. V was clipped by 5 bases and J by 7 bases, with 17 bases between them. CDR3 in DNA: TGTGCCAGCAGCCTAGTAAACCTCGGAGGGACCCAGTACTTC. This sequence encodes CASSLVNLGGTQYF.

The CDR3 sequence is CASSPLPGTNTGELFF. The CDR3 coding sequence is TGTGCCAGTAGTCCATTGCCCGGGACAAATACCGGGGAGCTGTTTTTT. The chain uses TRBV19 and TRBJ2-2, with D possibly being TRBD1 (6 bases). Germline lookup yields CDR1 LNHDA and CDR2 SQIVND (reference sequence). Trimming stripped 5 bases from V and 5 bases from J, with 18 bases between. The CDR3 extends over 16 amino acids.

This sequence joins TRBV6-5 and TRBJ2-1; tentatively, D is TRBD1 (10 bases). The CDR3 covers 14 residues. Germline assignment: CDR1 MNHEY and CDR2 SVGAGI. V was trimmed by 6 bases and J by 9 bases, leaving 18 bases between them. In DNA, the CDR3 is TGTGCCAGCAGGAAGCGGGGGGACAGGGGTGAGCAGTTCTTC. It is translated as CASRKRGDRGEQFF.

This chain connects TRBV28 to TRBJ1-6; D may be TRBD1 (5 bases). The CDR3 consists of 16 residues. Looked up from germline, CDR1 is MDHEN and CDR2 is SYDVKM. V lost 3 bases and J 0 bases, leaving 9 bases between the germline ends. Here the CDR3 reads CASSFVRGSYNSPLHF. CDR3 nucleotide sequence: TGTGCCAGCAGTTTTGTAAGGGGCTCCTATAATTCACCCCTCCACTTT.

V is TRBV5-1 and J is TRBJ2-3; 11 bases align to TRBD2. The CDR3 totals 17 residues. V lost 4 bases, J lost 2 bases, and 9 bases stayed unmatched. The germline gives CDR1 SGHRS, CDR2 YFSETQ. The CDR3 here is CASSSGASGGNTDTQYF. The CDR3 coding sequence is TGCGCCAGCAGCAGCGGGGCTAGCGGGGGGAACACAGATACGCAGTATTTT.

This chain uses TRBV7-2 with TRBJ2-1, with no clear D. The CDR3 covers 15 residues. Germline CDR1 and CDR2: SGHTA and FQGNSA. The V end lost 2 bases, the J end lost 0 bases, and 8 bases lay between the germline ends. The CDR3 nucleotides are TGTGCCAGCAGCTTAAGCACTAACTCCTACAATGAGCAGTTCTTC. Amino acid sequence: CASSLSTNSYNEQFF.